These T cell receptor beta chains were read from a single sample in a study of OX40 agonist ivuxolimab in advanced cancers. Only in-frame clones appear in the TCRdb table, and some are missing; sequencing was by immunoSEQ multiplex PCR. The top ten clones hold 12% of a sample with about 63,000 clones, roughly 89% of them seen once. Here the sequenced sample was CD4+ or CD8+ T cells sorted from blood, taken in a trial of the OX40 agonist ivuxolimab. All receptors derive from an adult with an advanced solid tumor such as melanoma, head and neck, liver or kidney cancer. The CDR3 runs from the conserved cysteine through the conserved F or W. D genes are given only for firm matches.

d_gene	v_gene	CDR3aa
.	TRBV5-7	CASSLAGDSPLHF
TRBD2	TRBV27	CASTGTSGRDSNEQFF
.	TRBV10-3	CAIRHLYGYTF
TRBD1	TRBV5-5	CASSWDSYEQYF
.	TRBV6-5	CASRRPMGDTEAFF
TRBD2	TRBV5-4	CASSFDATSGYEQFF
.	TRBV25-1	CASNRGMNTEAFF
.	TRBV13	CASSSGGQLNTEAFF
.	TRBV11-2	CASSLVQDSYEQYF
.	TRBV28	CASSRREGADTQYF
.	TRBV21-1	CASSKARQSSYEQYF
.	TRBV6-4	CASSDSPSPTSPLHF
.	TRBV4-1	CASSQVGYTEAFF
TRBD1	TRBV27	CASSFRSGGKAFF
TRBD1	TRBV25-1	CASSAGTAMNTEAFF
TRBD1	TRBV5-1	CASSARQGTPKTDTQYF
TRBD2	TRBV7-3	CASSPGLAGYDTQYF
.	TRBV5-4	CASSSPETQTYEQYF
.	TRBV5-6	CASRFQGGGTEAFF
.	TRBV27	CASSIGGLPTYEQYF